Listed below are T cell receptor beta chains from one sample, sequenced in a study of beta chain features in type 1 diabetes. Sequencing used immunoSEQ multiplex PCR; TCRdb keeps in-frame clones, though not all of them. This sample has around 250,000 clones, with 55% to 70% found just once. Sequencing was done on a sample of naive CD4+ T cells from blood. These TCRs come from a young man in good health. CDR3s include the opening cysteine and the closing phenylalanine or tryptophan. Each record gives: CDR3 protein, D gene, clone size, V gene. D genes are given only for firm matches. Rows may omit the clone size; those that give it use once, few, many or a size class.

CDR3aa: CAWSSSRGQDTQYF
d_gene: -
abundance: -
v_gene: TRBV30

CDR3aa: CAWSGTVRYGYTF
d_gene: -
abundance: -
v_gene: TRBV30

CDR3aa: CASSEGQGRETQYF
d_gene: TRBD1
abundance: -
v_gene: TRBV25-1

CDR3aa: CAGHEHYRAEAFF
d_gene: -
abundance: -
v_gene: TRBV30

CDR3aa: CASSVAGFNEQFF
d_gene: -
abundance: -
v_gene: TRBV2

CDR3aa: CASSFWTSTGSEQYF
d_gene: TRBD2
abundance: few
v_gene: TRBV7-2

CDR3aa: CSARDNLFYEQYF
d_gene: -
abundance: few
v_gene: TRBV29-1

CDR3aa: CASSLRSVSSYNEQFF
d_gene: -
abundance: few
v_gene: TRBV7-2

CDR3aa: CSVRRLAGHEQFF
d_gene: TRBD2
abundance: -
v_gene: TRBV29-1

CDR3aa: CAISDRQPYGYTF
d_gene: -
abundance: -
v_gene: TRBV10-3

CDR3aa: CASSLTAGTLEAFF
d_gene: -
abundance: -
v_gene: TRBV7-8

CDR3aa: CASSVERLGLAGTTGELFF
d_gene: TRBD2
abundance: -
v_gene: TRBV9

CDR3aa: CASTEGAYESTDTQYF
d_gene: -
abundance: -
v_gene: TRBV9

CDR3aa: CASSESLKREGYNEQFF
d_gene: TRBD2
abundance: -
v_gene: TRBV25-1

CDR3aa: CASSESGESNQPQHF
d_gene: -
abundance: -
v_gene: TRBV25-1

CDR3aa: CASSPGAGWPDTQYF
d_gene: -
abundance: -
v_gene: TRBV7-9

CDR3aa: CATSRELGRAFF
d_gene: -
abundance: -
v_gene: TRBV15

CDR3aa: CASSGQQASTDTQYF
d_gene: -
abundance: -
v_gene: TRBV7-9

CDR3aa: CASSVGYNEQFF
d_gene: -
abundance: -
v_gene: TRBV9

CDR3aa: CAISEDPNQPQHF
d_gene: -
abundance: once
v_gene: TRBV10-3

CDR3aa: CASSSTSIHEQFF
d_gene: TRBD2
abundance: -
v_gene: TRBV5-4

CDR3aa: CASSIRGDSPLHF
d_gene: -
abundance: -
v_gene: TRBV13

CDR3aa: CASSLGGALSSYEQYF
d_gene: -
abundance: -
v_gene: TRBV27

CDR3aa: CASSYPGQQETQYF
d_gene: TRBD1
abundance: few
v_gene: TRBV5-1

CDR3aa: CASSQDRFWQGGTEAFF
d_gene: -
abundance: -
v_gene: TRBV14

CDR3aa: CACYPPVSTDTQYF
d_gene: -
abundance: -
v_gene: TRBV30

CDR3aa: CASSLGTGAGANVLTF
d_gene: TRBD1
abundance: -
v_gene: TRBV5-1

CDR3aa: CASSQWGDTQYF
d_gene: -
abundance: -
v_gene: TRBV23-1

CDR3aa: CASRAGAAYEQYF
d_gene: -
abundance: few
v_gene: TRBV28

CDR3aa: CASSVENNSGKYF
d_gene: -
abundance: few
v_gene: TRBV9

CDR3aa: CAWSVGGGVFVADTQYF
d_gene: -
abundance: once
v_gene: TRBV30

CDR3aa: CASTYPGQRLSGANVLTF
d_gene: -
abundance: -
v_gene: TRBV7-2

CDR3aa: CASSLGQDQETQYF
d_gene: -
abundance: -
v_gene: TRBV13

CDR3aa: CASSKTTGGIEKLFF
d_gene: TRBD1
abundance: once
v_gene: TRBV7-2

CDR3aa: CASSHGTSGYEQFF
d_gene: TRBD2
abundance: -
v_gene: TRBV5-1

CDR3aa: CASSLNSLFDRGVLTF
d_gene: -
abundance: -
v_gene: TRBV7-8

CDR3aa: CASSIQGRSNQPQHF
d_gene: -
abundance: -
v_gene: TRBV5-4

CDR3aa: CASSRSGDYSYNEQFF
d_gene: TRBD2
abundance: -
v_gene: TRBV7-8

CDR3aa: CASSLAYQARAQETQYF
d_gene: -
abundance: -
v_gene: TRBV7-8

CDR3aa: CASSEGAAAYF
d_gene: -
abundance: -
v_gene: TRBV2

CDR3aa: CASSVAPGQGSGANVLTF
d_gene: TRBD1
abundance: -
v_gene: TRBV7-7

CDR3aa: CASRDRGTDTQYF
d_gene: TRBD1
abundance: -
v_gene: TRBV25-1

CDR3aa: CAVASGSYEQFF
d_gene: TRBD2
abundance: -
v_gene: TRBV10-3

CDR3aa: CASSAGTEKDEQFF
d_gene: TRBD1
abundance: -
v_gene: TRBV19

CDR3aa: CASSVLDTLGETQYF
d_gene: -
abundance: few
v_gene: TRBV9

CDR3aa: CASSLGRHSNQPQHF
d_gene: -
abundance: -
v_gene: TRBV7-8

CDR3aa: CASSSDIAQKLFF
d_gene: -
abundance: -
v_gene: TRBV7-7

CDR3aa: CAWRITGGRNEQYF
d_gene: TRBD1
abundance: -
v_gene: TRBV30

CDR3aa: CASSESGGGRGYTF
d_gene: TRBD1
abundance: -
v_gene: TRBV25-1

CDR3aa: CASSYTGRQETQYF
d_gene: -
abundance: -
v_gene: TRBV6-5

CDR3aa: CASSQDRDRGPDEQFF
d_gene: TRBD1
abundance: -
v_gene: TRBV4-3

CDR3aa: CAWSRALGETQYF
d_gene: -
abundance: -
v_gene: TRBV30

CDR3aa: CASSRPGTGTYEQYF
d_gene: TRBD1
abundance: few
v_gene: TRBV14

CDR3aa: CASRLTAASGNTIYF
d_gene: -
abundance: -
v_gene: TRBV4-1

CDR3aa: CAWTHRPDTQYF
d_gene: -
abundance: -
v_gene: TRBV30

CDR3aa: CASSPTRARADTQYF
d_gene: -
abundance: -
v_gene: TRBV7-9

CDR3aa: CAWSPAYEQFF
d_gene: -
abundance: few
v_gene: TRBV30

CDR3aa: CAWSPRVDEQFF
d_gene: -
abundance: -
v_gene: TRBV30

CDR3aa: CASSVAGGSFNEQFF
d_gene: TRBD2
abundance: -
v_gene: TRBV9